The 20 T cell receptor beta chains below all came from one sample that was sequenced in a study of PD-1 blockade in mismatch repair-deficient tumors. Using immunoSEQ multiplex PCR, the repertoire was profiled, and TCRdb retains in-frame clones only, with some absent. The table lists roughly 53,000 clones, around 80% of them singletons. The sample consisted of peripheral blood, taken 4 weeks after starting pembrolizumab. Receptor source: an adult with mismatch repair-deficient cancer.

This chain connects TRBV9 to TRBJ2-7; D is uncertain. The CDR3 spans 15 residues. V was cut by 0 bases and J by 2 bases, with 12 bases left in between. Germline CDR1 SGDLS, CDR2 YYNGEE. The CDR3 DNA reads TGTGCCAGCAGCGTAGGAGAAGGCCCGACCTACGAGCAGTACTTC. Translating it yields CASSVGEGPTYEQYF.

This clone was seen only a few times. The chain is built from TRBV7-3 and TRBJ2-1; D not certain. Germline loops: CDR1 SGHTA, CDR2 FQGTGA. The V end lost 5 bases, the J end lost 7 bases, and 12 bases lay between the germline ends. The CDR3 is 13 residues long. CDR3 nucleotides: TGTGCCAGCAGCCTAGGCTTAGGGAATGAGCAGTTCTTC. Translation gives CASSLGLGNEQFF.

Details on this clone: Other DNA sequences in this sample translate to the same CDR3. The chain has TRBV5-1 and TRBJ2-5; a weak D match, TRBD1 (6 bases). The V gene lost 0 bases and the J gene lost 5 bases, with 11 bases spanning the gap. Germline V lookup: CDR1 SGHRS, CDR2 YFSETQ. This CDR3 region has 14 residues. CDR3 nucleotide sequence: TGCGCCAGCAGCTTGGACAGGGATGGGGAGACCCAGTACTTC. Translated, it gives CASSLDRDGETQYF.

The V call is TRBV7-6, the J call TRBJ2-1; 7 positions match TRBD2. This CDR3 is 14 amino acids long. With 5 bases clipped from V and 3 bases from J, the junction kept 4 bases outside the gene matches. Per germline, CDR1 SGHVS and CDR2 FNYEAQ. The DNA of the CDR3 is TGTGCCAGCAGCCCCCGGGGGGTCTACAATGAGCAGTTCTTC. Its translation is CASSPRGVYNEQFF.

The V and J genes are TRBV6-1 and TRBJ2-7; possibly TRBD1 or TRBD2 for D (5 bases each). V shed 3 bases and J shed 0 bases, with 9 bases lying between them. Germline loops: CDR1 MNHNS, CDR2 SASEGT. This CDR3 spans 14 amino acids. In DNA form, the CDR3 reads TGTGCCAGCAGTGATCTCGGGACCTCCTACGAGCAGTACTTC. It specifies CASSDLGTSYEQYF.

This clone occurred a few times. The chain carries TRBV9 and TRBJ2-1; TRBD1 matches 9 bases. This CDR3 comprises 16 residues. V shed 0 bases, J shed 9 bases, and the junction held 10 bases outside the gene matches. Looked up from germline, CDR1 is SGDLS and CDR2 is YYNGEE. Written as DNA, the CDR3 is TGTGCCAGCAGCGTAGGAGGATTGGACAGGGGTTCTGAGCAGTTCTTC. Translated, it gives CASSVGGLDRGSEQFF.

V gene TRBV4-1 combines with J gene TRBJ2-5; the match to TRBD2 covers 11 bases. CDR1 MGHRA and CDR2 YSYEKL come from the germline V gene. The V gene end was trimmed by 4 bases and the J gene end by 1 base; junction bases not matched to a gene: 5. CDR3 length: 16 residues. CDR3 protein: CASSPGLAGLQETQYF. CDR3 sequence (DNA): TGCGCCAGCAGCCCAGGACTAGCGGGCCTCCAAGAGACCCAGTACTTC.

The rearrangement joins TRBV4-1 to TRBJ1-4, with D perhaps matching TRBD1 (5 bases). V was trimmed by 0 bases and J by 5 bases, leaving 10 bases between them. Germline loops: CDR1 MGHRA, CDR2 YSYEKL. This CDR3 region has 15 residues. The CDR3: CASSQDRDSNEKLFF. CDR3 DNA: TGCGCCAGCAGCCAAGATCGCGACAGCAATGAAAAACTGTTTTTT.

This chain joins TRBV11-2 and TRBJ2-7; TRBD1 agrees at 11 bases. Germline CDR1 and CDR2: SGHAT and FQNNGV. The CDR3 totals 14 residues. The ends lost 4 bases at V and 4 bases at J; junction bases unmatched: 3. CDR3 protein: CASSWGQGGYEQYF. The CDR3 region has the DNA TGTGCCAGCAGCTGGGGACAGGGGGGTTACGAGCAGTACTTC. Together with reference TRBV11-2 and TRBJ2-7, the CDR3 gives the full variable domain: EAGVAQSPRYKIIEKRQSVAFWCNPISGHATLYWYQQILGQGPKLLIQFQNNGVVDDSQLPKDRFSAERLKGVDSTLKIQPAKLEDSAVYLCASSWGQGGYEQYFGPGTRLTVT.

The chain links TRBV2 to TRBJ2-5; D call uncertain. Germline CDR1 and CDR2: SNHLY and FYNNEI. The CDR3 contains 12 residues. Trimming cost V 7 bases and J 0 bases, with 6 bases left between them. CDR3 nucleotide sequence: TGTGCCAGCATGAGTCACCAAGAGACCCAGTACTTC. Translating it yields CASMSHQETQYF.

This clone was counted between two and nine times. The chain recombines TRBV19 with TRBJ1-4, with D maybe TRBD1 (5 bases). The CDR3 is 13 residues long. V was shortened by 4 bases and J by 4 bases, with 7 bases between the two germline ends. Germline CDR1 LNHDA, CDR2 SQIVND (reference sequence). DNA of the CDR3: TGTGCCAGTAGTAACAGGTATAATGAAAAACTGTTTTTT. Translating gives CASSNRYNEKLFF.

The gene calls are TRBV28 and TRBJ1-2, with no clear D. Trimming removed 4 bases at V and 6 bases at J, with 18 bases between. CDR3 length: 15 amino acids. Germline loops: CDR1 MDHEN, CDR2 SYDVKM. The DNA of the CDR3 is TGTGCCAGCAGTTCGGCTCCGCAGAGATGGAATGGCTACACCTTC. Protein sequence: CASSSAPQRWNGYTF.

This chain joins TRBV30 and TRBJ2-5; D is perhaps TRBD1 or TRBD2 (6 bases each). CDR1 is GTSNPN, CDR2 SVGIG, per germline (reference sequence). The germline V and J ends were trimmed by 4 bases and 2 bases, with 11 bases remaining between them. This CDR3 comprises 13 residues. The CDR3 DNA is TGTGCCTGGAATGGGGGGCTACAAGAGACCCAGTACTTC. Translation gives CAWNGGLQETQYF. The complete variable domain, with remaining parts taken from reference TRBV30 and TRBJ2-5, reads SQTIHQWPATLVQPVGSPLSLECTVEGTSNPNLYWYRQAAGRGLQLLFYSVGIGQISSEVPQNLSASRPQDRQFILSSKKLLLSDSGFYLCAWNGGLQETQYFGPGTRLLVL.

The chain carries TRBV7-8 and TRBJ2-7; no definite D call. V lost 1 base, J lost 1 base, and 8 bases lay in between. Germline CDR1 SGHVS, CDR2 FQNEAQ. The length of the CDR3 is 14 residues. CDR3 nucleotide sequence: TGTGCCAGCAGCTTAGTCGGTCAGTCCTACGAGCAGTACTTC. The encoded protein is CASSLVGQSYEQYF.

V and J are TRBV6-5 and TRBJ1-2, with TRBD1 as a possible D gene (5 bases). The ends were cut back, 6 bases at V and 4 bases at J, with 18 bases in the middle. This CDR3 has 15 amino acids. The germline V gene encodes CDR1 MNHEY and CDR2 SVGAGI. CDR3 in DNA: TGTGCCAGCAGCCCCAGACAGAAGGCGCTCTATGGCTACACCTTC. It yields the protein CASSPRQKALYGYTF.

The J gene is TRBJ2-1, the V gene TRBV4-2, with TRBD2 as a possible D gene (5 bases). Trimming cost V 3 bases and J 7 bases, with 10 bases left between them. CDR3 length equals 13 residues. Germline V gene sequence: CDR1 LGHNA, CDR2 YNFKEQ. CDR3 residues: CASSQNRGNEQFF. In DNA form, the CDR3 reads TGTGCCAGCAGCCAGAACCGGGGAAATGAGCAGTTCTTC.

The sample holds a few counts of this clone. CDR3 residues: CASSLGRDRGSEQYF. In DNA form, the CDR3 reads TGCGCCAGCAGCTTGGGGAGGGACAGGGGCTCTGAGCAGTACTTC. The chain joins TRBV5-1 to TRBJ2-7; 10 positions agree with TRBD1. Unmatched junction bases numbered 7, after V lost 0 bases and J lost 7 bases. There are 15 residues in the CDR3. Germline CDR1 reads SGHRS; CDR2 reads YFSETQ.

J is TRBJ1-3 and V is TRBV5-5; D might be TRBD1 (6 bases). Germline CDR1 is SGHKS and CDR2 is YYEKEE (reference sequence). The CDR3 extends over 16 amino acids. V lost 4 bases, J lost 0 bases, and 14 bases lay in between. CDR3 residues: CASSVRTGNSGNTIYF. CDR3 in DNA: TGTGCCAGCAGCGTACGAACAGGGAACTCTGGAAACACCATATATTTT.

The CDR3 sequence is CASSPDSVYQETQYF. CDR3 nucleotides: TGTGCCAGCTCACCAGATTCAGTATACCAAGAGACCCAGTACTTC. The chain joins TRBV18 to TRBJ2-5, with D hard to call. The V gene lost 2 bases and the J gene lost 0 bases, with 10 bases spanning the gap. This CDR3 region has 15 residues. Germline V gene lookup returns CDR1 KGHSH and CDR2 LQKENI.

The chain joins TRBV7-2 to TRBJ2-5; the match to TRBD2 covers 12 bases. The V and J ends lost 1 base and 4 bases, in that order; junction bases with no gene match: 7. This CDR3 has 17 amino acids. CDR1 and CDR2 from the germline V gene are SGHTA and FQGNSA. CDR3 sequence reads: CASSLGASGRARETQYF. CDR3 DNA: TGTGCCAGCAGCTTAGGTGCTAGCGGGAGGGCCAGAGAGACCCAGTACTTC.